This T cell receptor beta chain came from a study of T-cell memory formation after mild COVID-19 (dated by TCRdb to about 2021). Background for the entire study: Most TCR sequence clusters were specific to one of the two donors. In two donors, T-cell clones that expanded and contracted after mild COVID-19 were followed by sequencing TCRalpha and TCRbeta repertoires longitudinally. Two young, previously healthy adult volunteers made up the cohort, one male and one female.

Note on this clonotype: What antigen it recognizes has not been identified. No much larger clone is present one base from it, and per-base qualities are unavailable.

PBMCs were isolated by Ficoll-Paque density gradient centrifugation. The CDR3 goes from the cysteine to the phenylalanine over 13 residues. Just the 39-base CDR3 DNA is kept, in frame starting at base 1. Based on the germline V gene, the CDR1 and CDR2 sequences are SGHTA and FQGTGA. V gives up 1 base and J gives up 6 bases, and the segment between their germline ends measures 7 bases. What the research found in general, with its limitations: Some responding clones were detected in pre-infection memory, which suggested that pre-existing cross-reactive memory T cells had joined the SARS-CoV-2 response. Contracting CD4+ clones turned up mainly in the CM and EM memory subsets, whereas EMRA was where CD8+ clones were enriched. SARS-CoV-2 specificity was not confirmed for the second-wave clones peaking on day 37. Clones that contracted from day 15 to 85 showed balanced CD4/CD8 phenotypes, whereas a second wave of clones that expanded from day 15 to 37 leaned towards CD4+. The study included only a couple of mild cases, and larger cohorts that include severe cases with pre-infection samples were judged to be necessary.

Reads for this sample came from an Illumina NovaSeq 6000. cDNA libraries for TCRalpha and TCRbeta were prepared by 5'RACE using constant-segment primers, with sample barcodes and unique molecular identifiers added. Trizol reagent was used to extract RNA from every sample. Amplification of the libraries took two PCR steps, and the second step added a second sample barcode plus Illumina TruSeq adapters. Sequencing of libraries was performed on an Illumina NovaSeq with 2 x 150 bp paired-end reads. As for the authors' bioinformatics: The reads were demultiplexed and collapsed into UMI-guided consensus sequences using migec v1.2.7. Using mixcr v2.1.11, UMI consensuses were aligned to TRA and TRB V and J templates and then assembled into clonotypes. A clonotype was counted as expanded or contracted only if both edgeR and NoisET called the change significant, with noise models trained on biological replicates. For edgeR calls, the thresholds were a false discovery rate-adjusted p below 0.01 and a log2 fold-change of 1. As an exploratory analysis of dynamics, max-normalized trajectories of the 1000 most abundant clonotypes were examined with PCA combined with hierarchical clustering. Each responding clone was given a CD4 or CD8 phenotype based on the CD4+ and CD8+ repertoires, which had been sequenced separately. TCRdb reprocessing: public reads trimmed at Q25 with fastp, clones called with MiXCR, in-frame beta chains kept. CDR3 protein duplicates are merged, each entry listing the most common genes and DNA. TCRdb, not the authors, supplied the V and J calls. This sample lists 500,000 to 650,000 distinct CDR3 sequences; about 22% were detected once. The ten biggest clones cover approximately 8% of the sample.

The clonotype was recovered from an adult woman who had mild COVID-19 (a few samples of this study predate the infection). The sample titles of this study are shuffled in the database, so cell type and time point are left out; the donor was told from shared clones. The chain links TRBV7-3 with TRBJ1-5; the D gene remains uncertain. What was sequenced was PBMCs or a T cell subset sorted from them (not recorded which). The CDR3 loop reads CASSLNPGQPQHF. In nucleotide form, the sequence is TGTGCCAGCAGCTTAAATCCAGGTCAGCCCCAGCATTTT.